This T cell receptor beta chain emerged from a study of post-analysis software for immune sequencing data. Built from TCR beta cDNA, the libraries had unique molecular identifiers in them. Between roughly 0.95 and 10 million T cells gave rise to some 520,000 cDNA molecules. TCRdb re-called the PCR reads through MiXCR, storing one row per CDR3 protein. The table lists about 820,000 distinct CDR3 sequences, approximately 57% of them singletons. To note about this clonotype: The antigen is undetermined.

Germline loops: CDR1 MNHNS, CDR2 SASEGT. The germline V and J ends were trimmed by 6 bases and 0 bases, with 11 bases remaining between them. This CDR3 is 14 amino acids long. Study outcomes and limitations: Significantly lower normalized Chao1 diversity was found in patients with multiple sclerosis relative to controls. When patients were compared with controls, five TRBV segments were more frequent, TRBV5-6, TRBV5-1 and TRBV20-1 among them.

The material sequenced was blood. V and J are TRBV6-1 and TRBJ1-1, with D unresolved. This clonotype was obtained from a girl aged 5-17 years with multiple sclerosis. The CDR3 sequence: CASSIGMLNTEAFF. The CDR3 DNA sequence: TGTGCCAGCAGCATAGGAATGTTGAACACTGAAGCTTTCTTT.